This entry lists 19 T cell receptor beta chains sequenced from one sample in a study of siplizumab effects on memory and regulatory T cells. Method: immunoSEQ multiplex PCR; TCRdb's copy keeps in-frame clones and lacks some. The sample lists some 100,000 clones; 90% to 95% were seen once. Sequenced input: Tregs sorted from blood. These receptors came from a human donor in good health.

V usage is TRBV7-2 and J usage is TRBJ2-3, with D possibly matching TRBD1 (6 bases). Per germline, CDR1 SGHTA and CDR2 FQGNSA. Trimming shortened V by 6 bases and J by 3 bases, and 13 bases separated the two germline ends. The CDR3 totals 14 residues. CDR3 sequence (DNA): TGTGCCAGCAGTTCGGATACAGGGACAGATACGCAGTATTTT. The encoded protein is CASSSDTGTDTQYF.

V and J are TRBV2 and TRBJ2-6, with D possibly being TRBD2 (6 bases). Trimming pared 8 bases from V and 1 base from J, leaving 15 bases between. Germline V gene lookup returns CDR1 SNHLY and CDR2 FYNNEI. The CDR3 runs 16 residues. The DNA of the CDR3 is TGTGCCAGCTACCACTCGGGGGTATCTGGGGCCAACGTCCTGACTTTC. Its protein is CASYHSGVSGANVLTF. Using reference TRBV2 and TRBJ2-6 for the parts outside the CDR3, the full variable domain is EPEVTQTPSHQVTQMGQEVILRCVPISNHLYFYWYRQILGQKVEFLVSFYNNEISEKSEIFDDQFSVERPDGSNFTLKIRSTKLEDSAMYFCASYHSGVSGANVLTFGAGSRLTVL.

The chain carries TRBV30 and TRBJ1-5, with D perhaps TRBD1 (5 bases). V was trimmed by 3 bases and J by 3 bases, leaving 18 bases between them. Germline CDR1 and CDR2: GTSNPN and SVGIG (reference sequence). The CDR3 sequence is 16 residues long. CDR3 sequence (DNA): TGTGCCTGGAGCGGGCGGGGAGGGGTCCCCAATCAGCCCCAGCATTTT. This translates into CAWSGRGGVPNQPQHF. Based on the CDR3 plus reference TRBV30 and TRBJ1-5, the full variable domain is SQTIHQWPATLVQPVGSPLSLECTVEGTSNPNLYWYRQAAGRGLQLLFYSVGIGQISSEVPQNLSASRPQDRQFILSSKKLLLSDSGFYLCAWSGRGGVPNQPQHFGDGTRLSIL.

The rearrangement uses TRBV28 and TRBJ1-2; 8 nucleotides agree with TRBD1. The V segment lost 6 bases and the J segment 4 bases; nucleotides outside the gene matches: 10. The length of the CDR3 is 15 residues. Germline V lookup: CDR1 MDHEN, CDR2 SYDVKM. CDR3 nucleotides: TGTGCCAGCAGGGGACCGACAGGGGTCCCCTATGGCTACACCTTC. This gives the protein CASRGPTGVPYGYTF.

In DNA, the CDR3 is TGTGCCAGCGGGGAGGGCCTGGGTACGCAGTATTTT. This codes for CASGEGLGTQYF. The rearrangement joins TRBV11-3 to TRBJ2-3; 7 bases match TRBD2. The CDR3 consists of 12 residues. Per germline, CDR1 SGHNT and CDR2 YENEEA. After removal of 8 bases from V and 8 bases from J, the junction contained 7 bases not matched to a gene.

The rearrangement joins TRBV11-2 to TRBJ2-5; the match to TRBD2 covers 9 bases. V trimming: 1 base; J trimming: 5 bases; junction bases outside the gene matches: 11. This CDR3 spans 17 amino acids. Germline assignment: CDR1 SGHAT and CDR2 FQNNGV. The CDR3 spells CASSLGTAGGRWETQYF. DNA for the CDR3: TGTGCCAGCAGCTTAGGAACGGCGGGAGGGAGGTGGGAGACCCAGTACTTC.

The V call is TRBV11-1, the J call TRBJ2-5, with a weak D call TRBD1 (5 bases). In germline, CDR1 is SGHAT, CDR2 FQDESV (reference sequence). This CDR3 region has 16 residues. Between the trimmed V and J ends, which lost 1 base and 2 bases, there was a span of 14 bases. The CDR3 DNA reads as TGTGCCAGCAGCTTAGTTTTGGGTGCAGGGCAAGAGACCCAGTACTTC. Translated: CASSLVLGAGQETQYF.

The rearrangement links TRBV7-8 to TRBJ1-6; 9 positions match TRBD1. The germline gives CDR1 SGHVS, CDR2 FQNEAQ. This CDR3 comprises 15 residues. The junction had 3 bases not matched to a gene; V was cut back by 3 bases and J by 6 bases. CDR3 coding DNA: TGTGCCAGCAGCTTCGGGACAGGGCTTAATTCACCCCTCCACTTT. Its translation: CASSFGTGLNSPLHF.

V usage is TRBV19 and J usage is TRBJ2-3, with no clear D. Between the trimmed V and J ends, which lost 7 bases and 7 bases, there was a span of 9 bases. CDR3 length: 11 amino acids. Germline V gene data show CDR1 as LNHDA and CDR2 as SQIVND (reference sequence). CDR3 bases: TGTGCCAGTATTCTCGGGCATACGCAGTATTTT. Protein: CASILGHTQYF.

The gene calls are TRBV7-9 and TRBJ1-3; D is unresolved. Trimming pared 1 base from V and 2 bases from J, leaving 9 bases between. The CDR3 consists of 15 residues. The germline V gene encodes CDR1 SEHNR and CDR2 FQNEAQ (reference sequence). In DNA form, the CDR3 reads TGTGCCAGCAGCTTAGATCGGGGAGCTGGAAACACCATATATTTT. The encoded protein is CASSLDRGAGNTIYF.

This CDR3 reads CASSRAGFETQYF. The CDR3 DNA is TGTGCCAGCTCACGAGCCGGATTTGAGACCCAGTACTTC. The J gene is TRBJ2-5, the V gene TRBV18; D gene ambiguous. Germline CDR1 and CDR2: KGHSH and LQKENI. V gave up 4 bases and J gave up 5 bases, with 11 bases separating them. The CDR3 length is 13 residues.

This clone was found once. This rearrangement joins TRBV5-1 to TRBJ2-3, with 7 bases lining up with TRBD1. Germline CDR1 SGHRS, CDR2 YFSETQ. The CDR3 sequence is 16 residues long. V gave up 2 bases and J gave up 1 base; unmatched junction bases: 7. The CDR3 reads CASSFNAGTGTDTQYF. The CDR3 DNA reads TGCGCCAGCAGCTTCAATGCCGGGACAGGCACAGATACGCAGTATTTT.

The CDR3 coding sequence is TGTGCCAGCAGCTTGAGTATAGTCGGCAATGAGCAGTTCTTC. Its translation is CASSLSIVGNEQFF. V gene TRBV7-9 combines with J gene TRBJ2-1; the D is unclear. CDR3 size: 14 residues. V dropped 3 bases and J dropped 6 bases, with 12 bases sitting between them. The germline gives CDR1 SEHNR, CDR2 FQNEAQ (reference sequence).

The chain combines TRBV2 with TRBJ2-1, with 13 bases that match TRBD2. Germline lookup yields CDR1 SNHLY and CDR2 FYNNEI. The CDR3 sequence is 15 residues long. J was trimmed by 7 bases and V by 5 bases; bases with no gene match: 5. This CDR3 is CASSPPGLAGNEQFF. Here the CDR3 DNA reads TGTGCCAGCAGTCCCCCGGGACTAGCGGGGAATGAGCAGTTCTTC.

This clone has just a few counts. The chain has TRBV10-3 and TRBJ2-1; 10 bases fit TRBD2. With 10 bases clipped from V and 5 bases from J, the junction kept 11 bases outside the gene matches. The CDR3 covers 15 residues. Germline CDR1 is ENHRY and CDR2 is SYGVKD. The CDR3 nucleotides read TGTGCCACCCTATCGACTAGCGGGCGTAACAATGAGCAGTTCTTC. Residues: CATLSTSGRNNEQFF.

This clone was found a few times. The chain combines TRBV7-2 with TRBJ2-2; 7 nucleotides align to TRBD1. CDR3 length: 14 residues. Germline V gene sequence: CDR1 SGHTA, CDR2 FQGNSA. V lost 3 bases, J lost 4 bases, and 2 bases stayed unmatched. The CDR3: CASSLDRRTGELFF. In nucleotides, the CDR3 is TGTGCCAGCAGCTTGGACAGGCGCACCGGGGAGCTGTTTTTT.

The CDR3 nucleotides read TGTGCCACCAGTCGCTTTAGGCAGGGGAGCTATGGCTACACCTTC. Translation gives CATSRFRQGSYGYTF. The chain links TRBV15 to TRBJ1-2; maybe TRBD1 (6 bases). Trimming shortened V by 6 bases and J by 4 bases, and 18 bases separated the two germline ends. This CDR3 contains 15 residues. Germline assignment: CDR1 LNHNV and CDR2 YYDKDF (reference sequence).

CDR3 coding DNA: TGCGCCAGCAGTGACGGAGGGTTAGGCAATCAGCCCCAGCATTTT. This sequence encodes CASSDGGLGNQPQHF. V is TRBV10-2 and J is TRBJ1-5, with D uncertain. The CDR3 has 15 amino acids. V lost 3 bases, J lost 2 bases, and 11 bases lay in between. CDR1 is WSHSY and CDR2 is SAAADI in the germline V gene.

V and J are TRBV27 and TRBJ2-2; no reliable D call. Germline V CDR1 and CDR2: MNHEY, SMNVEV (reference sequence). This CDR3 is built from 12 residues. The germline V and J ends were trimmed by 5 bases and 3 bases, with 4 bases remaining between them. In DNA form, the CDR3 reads TGTGCCAGCAGTGTGTACACCGGGGAGCTGTTTTTT. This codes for CASSVYTGELFF.